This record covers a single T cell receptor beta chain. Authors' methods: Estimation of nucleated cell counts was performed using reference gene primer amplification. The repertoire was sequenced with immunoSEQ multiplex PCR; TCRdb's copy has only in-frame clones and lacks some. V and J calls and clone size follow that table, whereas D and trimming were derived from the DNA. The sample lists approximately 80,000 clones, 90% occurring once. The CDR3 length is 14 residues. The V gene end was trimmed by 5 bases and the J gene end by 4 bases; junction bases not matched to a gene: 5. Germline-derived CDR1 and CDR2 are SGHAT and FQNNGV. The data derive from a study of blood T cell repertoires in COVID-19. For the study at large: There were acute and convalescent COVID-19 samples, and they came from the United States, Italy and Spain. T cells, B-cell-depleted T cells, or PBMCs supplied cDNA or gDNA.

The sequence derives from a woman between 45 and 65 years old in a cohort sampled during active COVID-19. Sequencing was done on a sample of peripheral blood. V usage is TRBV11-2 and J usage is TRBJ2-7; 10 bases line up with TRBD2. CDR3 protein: CASSQGTSVYEQYF. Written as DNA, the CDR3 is TGTGCCAGCAGCCAAGGGACTAGCGTTTACGAGCAGTACTTC. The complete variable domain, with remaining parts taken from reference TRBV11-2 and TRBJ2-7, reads EAGVAQSPRYKIIEKRQSVAFWCNPISGHATLYWYQQILGQGPKLLIQFQNNGVVDDSQLPKDRFSAERLKGVDSTLKIQPAKLEDSAVYLCASSQGTSVYEQYFGPGTRLTVT.